Listed below are T cell receptor beta chains from one sample, sequenced in a study of T cells in Graves' hyperthyroidism and ophthalmopathy. MiXCR, run by TCRdb on the multiplex PCR reads, gives a single entry per CDR3 protein. The sample yields roughly 400,000 distinct CDR3 sequences, roughly an eighth seen once. Sequenced material: blood. All receptors derive from a man aged 45 to 65 with Graves' ophthalmopathy. The CDR3 runs from the conserved cysteine through the conserved F or W. Each record gives: V gene, J gene, clone size, D gene, CDR3 DNA, CDR3 protein. A D gene is named only where the DNA matches it firmly. Size is omitted from some rows. Given values are once, few, many or a class for expanded clones.

TRBV28	TRBJ2-7	many	-	TGTGCCAGCACACTCAAGGGACGGAGGGGGGCAGGGCCGAACTACGAGCAGTACTTC	CASTLKGRRGAGPNYEQYF
TRBV9	TRBJ2-1	few	-	TGTGCCAGCAGCGTAGGAGCGACTAACGGGAATGAGCAGTTCTTC	CASSVGATNGNEQFF
TRBV20-1	TRBJ2-3	many	-	TGCAGTGCTAGACCTACTAGTTCTGATACGCAGTATTTT	CSARPTSSDTQYF
TRBV2	TRBJ2-7	many	TRBD1	TGTGCCAGCACCCTCGACGACAGGGACTACGAGCAGTACTTC	CASTLDDRDYEQYF
TRBV20-1	TRBJ1-1	-	-	TGCAGTGCTAGAGATAATGTGAACACTGAAGCTTTCTTT	CSARDNVNTEAFF
TRBV27	TRBJ2-5	-	TRBD2	TGTGCCAGCAGTTTCCAACTAGCGGGAAGTTCGGAGACCCAGTACTTC	CASSFQLAGSSETQYF
TRBV2	TRBJ2-2	many	-	TGTGCCAGCAGTTTTGGGGGGAGTAAGGTCGGCGGGGAGCTGTTTTTT	CASSFGGSKVGGELFF
TRBV24-1	TRBJ2-6	many	-	TGTGCCACCAGTGATGGTGGTGGGGCCAACGTCCTGACTTTC	CATSDGGGANVLTF
TRBV27	TRBJ2-3	few	-	TGTGCCAGCAGCTTAGCTAGCACAGGTACGCAGTATTTT	CASSLASTGTQYF
TRBV5-1	TRBJ2-1	-	TRBD1	TGCGCCAGCAGCTTAGGGACAGAGGTCCATGAGCAGTTCTTC	CASSLGTEVHEQFF
TRBV28	TRBJ1-3	few	-	TGTGCCAGCAGTGGCGGGGGGGCCACTGGAAACACCATATATTTT	CASSGGGATGNTIYF
TRBV11-2	TRBJ2-3	once	-	TGTGCCAGCAGAGAGGGGGGGGATACGCAGTATTTT	CASREGGDTQYF
TRBV6-5	TRBJ1-3	few	-	TGTGCCAGCAGTTACTCCGGACACCGTATAGCTGGAAACACCATATATTTT	CASSYSGHRIAGNTIYF
TRBV28	TRBJ2-1	few	-	TGTGCCAGCAGTTCAAGACTCGAGCAGTTCTTC	CASSSRLEQFF
TRBV5-1	TRBJ2-7	many	-	TGCGCCAGCAGCGTGGCCGGGACTGCGAGCTCCTACGAGCAGTACTTC	CASSVAGTASSYEQYF
TRBV2	TRBJ2-7	many	-	TGTGCCAGCAGTGGTCAGGGCGAGCAGTACTTC	CASSGQGEQYF
TRBV3-1	TRBJ2-5	many	TRBD1	TGTGCCAGCAGCCACCTCGGACAGGGACAAGAGACCCAGTACTTC	CASSHLGQGQETQYF
TRBV27	TRBJ2-3	-	-	TGTGCCAGCAGTTTCACAAGAAAACCGGGTTATACGCAGTATTTT	CASSFTRKPGYTQYF
TRBV2	TRBJ2-7	many	-	TGTGCCAGCGTTGCGCCCACCCGCTCCTACGAGCAGTACTTC	CASVAPTRSYEQYF
TRBV2	TRBJ2-3	many	TRBD1	TGTGCCAGCAGCGGGACAGGGAGCACAGATACGCAGTATTTT	CASSGTGSTDTQYF
TRBV2	TRBJ2-5	many	-	TGTGCCAGGACCTCTTCGGGGCAAGAGACCCAGTACTTC	CARTSSGQETQYF
TRBV29-1	TRBJ1-2	-	-	TGCAGCGTCTCCCTTTTGCAGAGCTATGGCTACACCTTC	CSVSLLQSYGYTF
TRBV10-1	TRBJ1-1	-	TRBD1	TGCGCCAGCCTGAAGGAGGGGACAGGGAGCCCTGAAGCTTTCTTT	CASLKEGTGSPEAFF
TRBV27	TRBJ2-1	many	-	TGTGCCAGCAGTTTATCCGGAGGGGACAGCCTTTCCTACAATGAGCAGTTCTTC	CASSLSGGDSLSYNEQFF
TRBV12-3/TRBV12-4	TRBJ2-7	-	TRBD2	TGTGCCAGCAGTAAGAGCGGGGCCCCCTCCTACGAGCAGTACTTC	CASSKSGAPSYEQYF
TRBV3-1	TRBJ2-1	many	-	TGTGCCAGCAGCCAAGATCTGAGGGGCAATGAGCAGTTCTTC	CASSQDLRGNEQFF
TRBV29-1	TRBJ1-1	-	-	TGCAGCGTTGGGGGAGGTCGGGCTTTCTTT	CSVGGGRAFF
TRBV19	TRBJ2-2	many	-	TGTGCCACCCATGCGGGGACTGCGAACACCGGGGAGCTGTTTTTT	CATHAGTANTGELFF
TRBV11-3	TRBJ2-5	many	TRBD2	TGTGCCAGCAGCTTGGAGCGGGAGCCACCTCGAGAACAAGAGACCCAGTACTTC	CASSLEREPPREQETQYF